This T cell receptor (beta chain) was identified during a study of shared clonotypes between healthy human individuals. Study at large: Researchers assigned three CD4 naive, three CD4 memory, two CD8 naive and one CD8 memory plate to each donor. The study, taken as a whole, reports: In four donors, around 5% of naive CD4 clonotypes appeared in common.

Terminally differentiated effector memory CD45RA+ cells were excluded from the naive CD8 cells, which were CD45RO-negative and positively selected for CCR7. Source study methods: Filtering differed because ImmunoSEQ produced junction-only sequences that carried no quality scores. The table came from immunoSEQ multiplex PCR; TCRdb's copy has only in-frame clones and leaves some out. That table furnishes V, J and clone size, whereas the DNA furnished D and trimming. The sample carries some 2,000,000 clones, about 94% recorded once. CDR3 length: 15 amino acids. After removal of 7 bases from V and 3 bases from J, the junction contained 10 bases not matched to a gene. CDR1 SGHRS and CDR2 YFSETQ come from the germline V gene. A remark on this clone: The target antigen is unknown.

The receptor was isolated from a man aged 18 to 29 in good health. This chain uses TRBV5-1 with TRBJ2-3; 8 bases fit TRBD1. Source material: naive CD8+ T cells sorted from blood. CDR3 residues: CASGDRGVLTDTQYF. In nucleotides, the CDR3 is TGCGCCAGCGGAGACAGGGGCGTTTTAACAGATACGCAGTATTTT.